This TCR beta chain was identified in a study of neurological immune-mediated disorders. Time point denoted: technical triplicate 2. The sorted libraries involved the use of approximately 930,000 CD4+ or CD8+ T cells. The cDNA was produced through 5'RACE with 10-nucleotide random UMIs. TCRdb processed the 5' RACE reads anew with MiXCR; each CDR3 protein has one entry. This table has roughly 30,000 distinct CDR3 sequences, approximately 12% appearing once. Broader study findings: In HTLV-1-associated myelopathy, TCR clonal expansion was greatest, whereas multiple sclerosis had the least, falling below healthy controls. No CDR3 amino acid sequences were shared by expanded clones across subjects, suggesting private repertoires in all groups.

In the case of this clonotype: Antigen unknown.

The receptor comes from a female donor with HTLV-1-associated myelopathy (HAM/TSP). Source material: CD4+ T cells from blood.

In DNA form, the CDR3 reads TGTGCCATCAGTGAGTCGAGATACAGGTTTACTGAAGCTTTCTTT. Protein: CAISESRYRFTEAFF. The chain links TRBV10-3 to TRBJ1-1; D perhaps matches TRBD1 (5 bases). The germline V gene encodes CDR1 ENHRY and CDR2 SYGVKD. This CDR3 comprises 15 residues. Deletions cut 0 bases from V and 5 bases from J, with 13 bases between.